A single sample is the source of the 3 T cell receptor beta chains below, sequenced in a study of T cell clonality in common variable immunodeficiency. General observations from the study: Fewer deletions and N-nucleotide insertions were reportedly seen in common variable immunodeficiency TCR beta sequences.

What these receptors recognize is not known. Clones were read by immunoSEQ multiplex PCR, and TCRdb kept only the in-frame ones, dropping some. The sample holds approximately 20,000 clones, and no clone turns up only once. Material: peripheral blood mononuclear cells. These receptors originate from a human donor with common variable immunodeficiency.

The CDR3 DNA, read in part, is TGTGCCAGCAGCCCCCCCCCGCAAGAGACC. Translating it yields CASSPPPQET. The whole CDR3 reads CASSPPPQETQYF. V gene TRBV7-9 combines with J gene TRBJ2-5; D is unresolved. The read comes to an end 3 residues before the CDR3 does, leaving the germline J gene to fill in the end. Trimming removed 5 bases at V and 2 bases at J, with 9 bases between. This CDR3 is built from 13 residues. CDR1 and CDR2 (germline): SEHNR, FQNEAQ (reference sequence).

The table lists this clone with a few counts. The read finishes 3 residues shy of the CDR3 end, and the germline J gene is used to complete it. This chain uses TRBV7-8 with TRBJ1-3; a possible D gene is TRBD1 (6 bases). This CDR3 comprises 12 residues. CDR1 SGHVS and CDR2 FQNEAQ come from the germline V gene. CDR3 DNA, as far as it was read: TGTGCCAGCAGCTTAGCCCAAGGACAG. It translates to CASSLAQGQ. The whole CDR3 sequence is CASSLAQGQIYF.

Turning to this clone: The read halts 3 residues ahead of the CDR3 end, with the missing end drawn from the germline J gene. The chain recombines TRBV20-1 with TRBJ2-5; a weak D match, TRBD2 (5 bases). This CDR3 region has 15 residues. With 2 bases removed from V and 2 bases from J, the gap between germline ends came to 15 bases. Germline V CDR1 and CDR2: DFQATT, SNEGSKA (reference sequence). CDR3 DNA, as far as it was read: TGCAGTGCTAGAAGGCCGGGGTCTAGTCAAGAGACC. Translating it yields CSARRPGSSQET. The entire CDR3 protein reads CSARRPGSSQETQYF.